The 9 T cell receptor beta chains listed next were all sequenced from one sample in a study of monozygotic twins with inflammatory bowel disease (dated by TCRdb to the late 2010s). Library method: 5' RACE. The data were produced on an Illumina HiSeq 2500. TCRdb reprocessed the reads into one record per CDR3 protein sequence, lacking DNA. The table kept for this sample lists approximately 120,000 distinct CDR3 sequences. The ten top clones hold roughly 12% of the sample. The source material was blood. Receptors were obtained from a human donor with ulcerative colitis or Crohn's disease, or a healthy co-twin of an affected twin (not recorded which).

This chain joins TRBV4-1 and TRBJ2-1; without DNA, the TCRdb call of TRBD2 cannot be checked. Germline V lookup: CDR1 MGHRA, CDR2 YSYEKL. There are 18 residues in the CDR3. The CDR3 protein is CASSQGDQREGLYNEQFF.

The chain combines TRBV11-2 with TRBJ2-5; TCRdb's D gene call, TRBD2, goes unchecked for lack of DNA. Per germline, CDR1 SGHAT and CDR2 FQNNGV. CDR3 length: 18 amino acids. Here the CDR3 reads CASSPRRGERGGQETQYF.

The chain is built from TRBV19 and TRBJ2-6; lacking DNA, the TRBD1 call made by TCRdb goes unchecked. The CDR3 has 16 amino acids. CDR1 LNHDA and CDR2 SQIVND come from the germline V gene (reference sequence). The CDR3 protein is CASSIDSGAGANVLTF.

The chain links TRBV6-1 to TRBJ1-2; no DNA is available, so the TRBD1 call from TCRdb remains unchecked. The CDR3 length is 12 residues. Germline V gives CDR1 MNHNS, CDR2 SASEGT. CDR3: CASEVTGAGYTF.

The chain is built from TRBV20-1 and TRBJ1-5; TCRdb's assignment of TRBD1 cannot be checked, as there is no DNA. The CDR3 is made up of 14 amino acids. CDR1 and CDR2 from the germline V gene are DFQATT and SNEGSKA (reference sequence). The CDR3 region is CSASGQYSNQPQHF.

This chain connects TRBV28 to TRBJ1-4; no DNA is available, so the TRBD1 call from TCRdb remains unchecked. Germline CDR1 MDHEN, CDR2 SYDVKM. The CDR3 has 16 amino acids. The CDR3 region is CASSPTWGPRNEKLFF.

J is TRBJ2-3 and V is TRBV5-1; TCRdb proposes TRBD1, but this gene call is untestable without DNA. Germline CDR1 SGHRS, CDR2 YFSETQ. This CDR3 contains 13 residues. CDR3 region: CASSDGQKDTQYF.

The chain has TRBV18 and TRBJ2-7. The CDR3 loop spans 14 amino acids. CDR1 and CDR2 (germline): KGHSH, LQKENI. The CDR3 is CASSPSGTDLEQYF.

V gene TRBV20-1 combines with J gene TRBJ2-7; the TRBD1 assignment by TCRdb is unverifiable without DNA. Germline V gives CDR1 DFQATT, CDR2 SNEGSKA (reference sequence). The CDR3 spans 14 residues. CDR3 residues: CSAGTPRVPYEQYF.